This T cell receptor (beta chain) was documented in a study of cytomegalovirus exposure and HLA in healthy donors. Remarks on this clone: Its specificity is not known.

Findings and caveats of the study: CMV serostatus alone was available as immune exposure information. Associated with HLA alleles at 0.05 false discovery rate in a later analysis were some 18,000 TCR beta sequences.

The PCR had 60 Vbeta and 13 Jbeta primers. TCRdb's copy holds only in-frame clones and misses some; the assay was immunoSEQ multiplex PCR. The sample has about 160,000 clones; 71% are singletons. The germline CDR1 and CDR2 sequences are GTSNPN and SVGIG (reference sequence). The V and J ends lost 5 bases and 2 bases respectively, with 9 bases between them. This CDR3 is 12 amino acids long. The clonotype originates from a woman in her thirties in good health and CMV-seronegative. The specimen sequenced was PBMCs. The V and J genes are TRBV30 and TRBJ2-5, with TRBD2 as a possible D gene (6 bases). This chain's CDR3 is CAWDGTQETQYF. The CDR3 DNA follows: TGTGCCTGGGACGGGACTCAAGAGACCCAGTACTTC. The variable domain in full, with the rest retrieved from reference TRBV30 and TRBJ2-5, is SQTIHQWPATLVQPVGSPLSLECTVEGTSNPNLYWYRQAAGRGLQLLFYSVGIGQISSEVPQNLSASRPQDRQFILSSKKLLLSDSGFYLCAWDGTQETQYFGPGTRLLVL.